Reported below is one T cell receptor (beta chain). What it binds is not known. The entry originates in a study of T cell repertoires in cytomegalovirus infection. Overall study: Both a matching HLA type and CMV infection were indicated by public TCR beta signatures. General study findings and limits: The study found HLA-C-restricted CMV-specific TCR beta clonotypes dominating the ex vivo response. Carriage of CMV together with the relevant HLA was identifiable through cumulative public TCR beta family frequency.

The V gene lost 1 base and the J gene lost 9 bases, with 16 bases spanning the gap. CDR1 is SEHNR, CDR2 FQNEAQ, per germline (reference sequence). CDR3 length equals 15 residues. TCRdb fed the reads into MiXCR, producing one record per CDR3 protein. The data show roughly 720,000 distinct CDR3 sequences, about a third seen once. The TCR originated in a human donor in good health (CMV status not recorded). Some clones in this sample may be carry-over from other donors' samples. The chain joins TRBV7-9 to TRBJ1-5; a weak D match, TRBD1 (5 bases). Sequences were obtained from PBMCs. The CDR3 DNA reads TGTGCCAGCAGCTTAGGGGACGGGGGAATAGGGCCCCAGCATTTT. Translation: CASSLGDGGIGPQHF.